This T cell receptor (beta chain) was recovered during a study of blood T cell repertoires in COVID-19. Across the study: The United States, Italy and Spain provided the acute and convalescent COVID-19 samples. In each case, the material was cDNA or gDNA derived from T cells, B-cell-depleted T cells, or PBMCs.

Per germline, CDR1 SGDLS and CDR2 YYNGEE. This CDR3 is built from 15 residues. The trim removed 4 bases at V and 5 bases at J, leaving 11 bases unmatched. Original handling: Using reference gene primer amplification, nucleated cell counts were estimated. Assay: immunoSEQ multiplex PCR; the TCRdb copy retains only in-frame clones and omits some. D and trimming were read from the DNA, whereas the V and J calls and clone size are those reported in that table. The sample has 14,000 to 15,000 clones; 86% are singletons. V gene TRBV9 combines with J gene TRBJ2-7, with 8 positions matching TRBD1. The receptor was derived from a human donor in a cohort sampled during active COVID-19. Sample: peripheral blood. The CDR3 protein is CASSPRTGLWHEQYF. DNA for the CDR3: TGTGCCAGCAGCCCACGGACAGGGTTGTGGCACGAGCAGTACTTC.